The 13 T cell receptor beta chains below come from one sample, sequenced in a study of T cells after yellow fever vaccination. MiXCR, applied by TCRdb to the 5' RACE reads, yields one record per CDR3 protein. The table has 250,000 or so distinct CDR3 sequences, more than 3.5% seen once; the top ten hold around 20%. Sequenced material: PBMCs, taken 15 days after the yellow fever booster vaccination. These receptors were collected from a man in his late teens or twenties who received the YFV17D yellow fever vaccine.

The table lists this clonotype with many counts. The chain employs TRBV5-1 and TRBJ2-2; 11 bases align to TRBD1. The J segment lost 4 bases and the V segment lost 7 bases, leaving 6 bases of the junction unmatched. This CDR3 contains 15 residues. Germline V gene lookup returns CDR1 SGHRS and CDR2 YFSETQ. CDR3 bases: TGCGCCAGCGCGCGGACAGGGGGCAGCACCGGGGAGCTGTTTTTT. This codes for CASARTGGSTGELFF.

This clonotype was seen a few times. The chain carries TRBV12-3 or TRBV12-4 and TRBJ1-5; D is unclear. The CDR3 runs 12 residues. The V and J ends lost 7 bases and 0 bases respectively, with 4 bases between them. The CDR3 nucleotides are TGTGCCAGCACAGTTAGCAATCAGCCCCAGCATTTT. It specifies CASTVSNQPQHF.

This clonotype showed up many times. This chain connects TRBV12-3 or TRBV12-4 to TRBJ2-3; D is unresolved. Deletions cut 3 bases from V and 4 bases from J, with 11 bases between. The CDR3 is 14 amino acids. CDR3 residues: CASSLGQLADTQYF. In DNA, the CDR3 is TGTGCCAGCAGTTTGGGCCAATTAGCAGATACGCAGTATTTT.

In this sample, this clonotype turned up many times. The V and J genes are TRBV5-6 and TRBJ2-7, with a tentative D call TRBD1 (6 bases). The V end was cut by 2 bases, the J end by 6 bases, with 15 bases between. CDR1 is SGHDT, CDR2 YYEEEE, per germline. The length of the CDR3 is 14 residues. The CDR3 DNA follows: TGTGCCAGCAGCTTCACAGGGTCAGGTAGCGAGCAGTACTTC. Translating it yields CASSFTGSGSEQYF.

This clonotype was counted at least ten times. The rearrangement joins TRBV20-1 to TRBJ2-7; TRBD1 matches 8 bases. The CDR3 loop spans 15 amino acids. V shed 6 bases, J shed 6 bases, and the junction held 16 bases outside the gene matches. Germline V gene sequence: CDR1 DFQATT, CDR2 SNEGSKA (reference sequence). CDR3 nucleotide sequence: TGCAGTGCGCGATCCTGGACAGGGCTCCGGGGCGAGCAGTACGTC. It encodes CSARSWTGLRGEQYV.

At least ten counts were recorded for this clonotype. The chain is built from TRBV7-9 and TRBJ2-1, with D unclear. V was pared by 5 bases and J by 5 bases, with 10 bases between. There are 13 residues in the CDR3. Germline lookup yields CDR1 SEHNR and CDR2 FQNEAQ (reference sequence). The CDR3 DNA follows: TGTGCCAGCAGCATATTCGACAACAATGAGCAGTTCTTC. Its protein is CASSIFDNNEQFF.

This clonotype was recorded a few times. The chain couples TRBV4-3 to TRBJ2-1, with D unclear. Germline V gene sequence: CDR1 LGHNA, CDR2 YSLEER. The V and J ends lost 0 bases and 3 bases respectively, with 12 bases between them. The CDR3 is made up of 16 amino acids. CDR3 in DNA: TGCGCCAGCAGCCAAGATCTCCAGAGAAACTACAATGAGCAGTTCTTC. Translation gives CASSQDLQRNYNEQFF.

Details on this clonotype: Given a much more abundant clone one base away, this may be a read error. The chain combines TRBV12-3 or TRBV12-4 with TRBJ1-2; 7 bases agree with TRBD1. The CDR3 contains 12 residues. Trimming removed 6 bases from V and 9 bases from J; junction bases left unmatched: 7. The CDR3 loop is CASSPGTASYTF. The CDR3 region has the DNA TGTGCCAGCAGCCCAGGGACAGCTAGCTACACCTTC.

This clonotype has a count of ten or more. The chain recombines TRBV12-3 or TRBV12-4 with TRBJ2-4, with 7 bases lining up with TRBD1. Trimming at V came to 7 bases and at J to 7 bases, leaving 10 bases not matched to a gene. The CDR3 totals 14 residues. CDR3 bases: TGTGCCAGCATCATGGGCGGCAGGGGGAACATTCAGTACTTC. Its translation is CASIMGGRGNIQYF.

This clonotype came up many times. The chain is built from TRBV7-2 and TRBJ2-5; possibly TRBD2 for D (7 bases). V dropped 5 bases and J dropped 4 bases, with 11 bases sitting between them. From germline, CDR1 is SGHTA and CDR2 FQGNSA. This CDR3 has 13 residues. The CDR3 protein is CASSGGAGETQYF. The CDR3, as DNA: TGTGCCAGCAGCGGGGGGGCGGGAGAGACCCAGTACTTC.

In this sample, this clonotype turned up many times. The chain combines TRBV7-2 with TRBJ2-7; tentative D call: TRBD2 (7 bases). This CDR3 comprises 15 residues. Germline loops: CDR1 SGHTA, CDR2 FQGNSA. V was trimmed by 3 bases and J by 1 base, leaving 13 bases between them. This CDR3 reads CASSFGGGASYEQYV. CDR3 DNA: TGTGCCAGCAGCTTCGGCGGGGGCGCTTCCTACGAGCAGTACGTC.

The V gene is TRBV4-3, the J gene TRBJ1-3, with D uncertain. V was shortened by 2 bases and J by 9 bases, with 14 bases between the two germline ends. CDR1 LGHNA and CDR2 YSLEER come from the germline V gene. This CDR3 has 14 residues. DNA of the CDR3: TGCGCCAGCAGCCAACGGTCCGCCGGAGGCACCATATATTTT. Its translation: CASSQRSAGGTIYF.

This clonotype was detected only a few times. The DNA for the CDR3 is TGTGCCAGCACCCTGCTTCTCGCTAGCGGGGGGGTTGCCTACAATGAGCAGTTCTTC. Its protein product is CASTLLLASGGVAYNEQFF. The V call is TRBV18, the J call TRBJ2-1, with 12 bases that match TRBD2. CDR3 length equals 19 residues. Germline V gives CDR1 KGHSH, CDR2 LQKENI. V was clipped by 8 bases and J by 2 bases; unmatched bases: 16. The variable domain in full, with the rest retrieved from reference TRBV18 and TRBJ2-1, is NAGVMQNPRHLVRRRGQEARLRCSPMKGHSHVYWYRQLPEEGLKFMVYLQKENIIDESGMPKERFSAEFPKEGPSILRIQQVVRGDSAAYFCASTLLLASGGVAYNEQFFGPGTRLTVL.